These 10 T cell receptor beta chains originate from one sample sequenced in a study of T cells in localized non-small cell lung cancer. Repertoires were generated with immunoSEQ multiplex PCR, while TCRdb's copy carries only in-frame clones and drops some. The data show 35,000 to 40,000 clones, with approximately 83% seen just once and approximately 6% held by the top ten. The source material was peripheral blood, sampled before any cancer treatment. These receptors were obtained from a man aged 35 to 69 with stage I lung adenocarcinoma.

CDR3 in DNA: TGTGCCAGCAGCGAGCGGACTAGCGGGAGAACCGGGGAGCTGTTTTTT. Translation gives CASSERTSGRTGELFF. The genes are TRBV5-4 and TRBJ2-2; 13 nucleotides agree with TRBD2. Germline V gene lookup returns CDR1 SGHNT and CDR2 YYREEE (reference sequence). This CDR3 comprises 16 residues. J was trimmed by 5 bases and V by 4 bases; bases with no gene match: 5.

The chain combines TRBV19 with TRBJ1-5; D perhaps matches TRBD1 (5 bases). There are 15 residues in the CDR3. CDR1 and CDR2 (germline): LNHDA, SQIVND (reference sequence). Trimming removed 0 bases from V and 3 bases from J, with 9 bases in between. The CDR3 DNA reads as TGTGCCAGTAGTATAGACAGGGTCGACAATCAGCCCCAGCATTTT. Translated, it gives CASSIDRVDNQPQHF.

The J gene is TRBJ2-1, the V gene TRBV12-5; the D gene is possibly TRBD2 (5 bases). The CDR3 sequence is 13 residues long. The germline V and J ends were trimmed by 5 bases and 2 bases, with 7 bases remaining between them. CDR1 is LGHNT, CDR2 FRNRAP, per germline. In DNA, the CDR3 is TGTGCTAGTGGTAGAGGGACCTACAATGAGCAGTTCTTC. This translates into CASGRGTYNEQFF.

The J gene is TRBJ1-3, the V gene TRBV5-6; 8 positions match TRBD1. The CDR3 loop spans 18 amino acids. J gave up 0 bases and V 5 bases, and 13 bases lay outside the gene matches. The germline V gene encodes CDR1 SGHDT and CDR2 YYEEEE. Written as DNA, the CDR3 is TGTGCCAGCAGTAAGGGACAGGTCAAGCCAGTCTCTGGAAACACCATATATTTT. Protein sequence: CASSKGQVKPVSGNTIYF. Combining the CDR3 with reference TRBV5-6 and TRBJ1-3 gives the whole variable domain DAGVTQSPTHLIKTRGQQVTLRCSPKSGHDTVSWYQQALGQGPQFIFQYYEEEERQRGNFPDRFSGHQFPNYSSELNVNALLLGDSALYLCASSKGQVKPVSGNTIYFGEGSWLTVV.

The chain carries TRBV14 and TRBJ1-1; TRBD1 might be the D (6 bases). The V gene's germline CDR1 is SGHDN and CDR2 FVKESK. V was clipped by 7 bases and J by 3 bases, with 24 bases between them. The CDR3 is made up of 17 amino acids. CDR3 region: CASNPTTGTGKDTEAFF. The CDR3 region has the DNA TGTGCCAGCAACCCGACTACAGGGACGGGGAAGGACACTGAAGCTTTCTTT. The entire variable domain, with the rest obtained from reference TRBV14 and TRBJ1-1, is as follows: EAGVTQFPSHSVIEKGQTVTLRCDPISGHDNLYWYRRVMGKEIKFLLHFVKESKQDESGMPNNRFLAERTGGTYSTLKVQPAELEDSGVYFCASNPTTGTGKDTEAFFGQGTRLTVV.

V and J are TRBV7-9 and TRBJ1-1; 9 nucleotides agree with TRBD1. CDR1 is SEHNR, CDR2 FQNEAQ, per germline (reference sequence). The CDR3 is 17 amino acids. With V trimmed by 4 bases and J by 3 bases, 12 bases remained unmatched. CDR3 region: CASSSLGQGKLDTEAFF. CDR3 nucleotides: TGTGCCAGCAGCTCCCTGGGACAGGGAAAATTGGACACTGAAGCTTTCTTT.

This clone was counted a few times. The genes are TRBV6-1 and TRBJ2-7; 12 bases agree with TRBD2. Germline V CDR1 and CDR2: MNHNS, SASEGT. Germline trimming cut 11 bases from V and 3 bases from J; bases unmatched to any gene: 8. This CDR3 contains 14 residues. The CDR3 region is CASKPGLAGYEQYF. CDR3 nucleotides: TGTGCCTCCAAACCGGGACTAGCGGGCTACGAGCAGTACTTC.

This chain connects TRBV11-1 to TRBJ2-1, with a possible D match to TRBD2 (6 bases). Trimming took 0 bases from V and 2 from J, leaving 14 bases between them. Germline values: CDR1 SGHAT, CDR2 FQDESV (reference sequence). The CDR3 spans 17 residues. The CDR3 spells CASSLAIGLNPYNEQFF. CDR3 DNA: TGTGCCAGCAGCTTAGCGATAGGACTAAATCCCTACAATGAGCAGTTCTTC.

The rearrangement joins TRBV18 to TRBJ2-7, with 13 nucleotides matching TRBD2. The CDR3 runs 18 residues. Germline loops: CDR1 KGHSH, CDR2 LQKENI. V gave up 3 bases and J gave up 5 bases; unmatched junction bases: 13. The chain's CDR3 is CASSPELGTSGRVDEQYF. The CDR3 region has the DNA TGTGCCAGCTCACCCGAACTGGGTACTAGCGGGAGGGTTGACGAGCAGTACTTC.

The rearrangement links TRBV14 to TRBJ2-3; maybe TRBD1 (6 bases). The CDR3 loop spans 14 amino acids. V was trimmed by 6 bases and J by 2 bases, leaving 12 bases between them. Per the germline V gene, CDR1 is SGHDN and CDR2 is FVKESK. The CDR3 DNA is TGTGCCAGCAGGCGATCAGGGGCCACAGATACGCAGTATTTT. This sequence encodes CASRRSGATDTQYF.